These T cell receptor beta chains were read from a single sample in a study of Graves' ophthalmopathy and Graves' hyperthyroidism. TCRdb processed the multiplex PCR reads anew with MiXCR; each CDR3 protein has one entry. The sample shows over a million distinct CDR3 sequences, about 36% of them seen only once. Sequencing was done on a sample of peripheral blood or thyroid tissue (not recorded which). These receptor sequences come from an adult man with Graves' hyperthyroidism. Both conserved end residues are part of each CDR3. A D gene is named only where the DNA matches it firmly. Where a row states a size, it is once, few, many or the class of an expanded clone; other rows omit it.

>TRBJ1-1|TRBV7-9|many|-
CASSKELGTEAFF
TGTGCCAGCAGCAAGGAGTTGGGCACTGAAGCTTTCTTT
>TRBJ1-1|TRBV7-2|many|-
CASSVERNTEAFF
TGTGCCAGCAGCGTGGAAAGGAACACTGAAGCTTTCTTT
>TRBJ1-2|TRBV12-3/TRBV12-4|few|-
CASSQDWPGVNGYTF
TGTGCCAGCAGCCAAGATTGGCCAGGGGTAAATGGCTACACCTTC
>TRBJ2-6|TRBV7-2|-|-
CASEPNPSSGANVLTF
TGTGCCAGCGAGCCTAACCCGAGCTCTGGGGCCAACGTCCTGACTTTC
>TRBJ2-5|TRBV20-1|-|-
CSAASGRETQYF
TGCAGTGCCGCAAGTGGGCGGGAGACCCAGTACTTC
>TRBJ2-2|TRBV10-3|many|TRBD2
CAISEGLAQNTGELFF
TGTGCCATCAGTGAGGGACTAGCGCAGAACACCGGGGAGCTGTTTTTT
>TRBJ1-1|TRBV7-2|-|TRBD1
CASSLDRDRAVTEAFF
TGTGCCAGCAGCTTAGATCGGGACAGGGCTGTCACTGAAGCTTTCTTT
>TRBJ2-7|TRBV11-2|many|TRBD1
CASSFGQGIPYEQYF
TGTGCCAGCAGCTTTGGACAGGGAATTCCCTACGAGCAGTACTTC
>TRBJ2-7|TRBV7-2|-|-
CASSFPSMQQYF
TGTGCCAGCAGCTTCCCCTCTATGCAGCAGTACTTC
>TRBJ1-1|TRBV7-9|many|-
CASSPTGPVDTEAFF
TGTGCCAGCAGCCCAACGGGGCCTGTGGACACTGAAGCTTTCTTT
>TRBJ1-5|TRBV6-2/TRBV6-3|-|-
CASSKRQNSNQPQHF
TGTGCCAGCAGTAAGCGACAGAATAGCAATCAGCCCCAGCATTTT
>TRBJ2-7|TRBV2|many|-
CASRAQGPYEQYF
TGTGCCAGCAGAGCGCAGGGACCTTACGAGCAGTACTTC
>TRBJ2-7|TRBV12-3/TRBV12-4|-|TRBD1
CASSLYTGAKSYEQYF
TGTGCCAGCAGTTTGTATACAGGGGCAAAATCCTACGAGCAGTACTTC
>TRBJ1-1|TRBV5-1|many|-
CASSRLGTEAFF
TGCGCCAGCAGCCGACTGGGCACTGAAGCTTTCTTT
>TRBJ2-7|TRBV9|-|-
CASSKEGDYEQYF
TGTGCCAGCAGCAAAGAAGGGGATTACGAGCAGTACTTC
>TRBJ1-1|TRBV10-2|-|-
CASSRVINTEAFF
TGTGCCAGCAGCAGGGTAATAAACACTGAAGCTTTCTTT
>TRBJ1-3|TRBV12-3/TRBV12-4|many|-
CASSPIHSGNTIYF
TGTGCCAGCAGTCCTATCCACTCTGGAAACACCATATATTTT
>TRBJ2-7|TRBV5-1|-|TRBD1
CASSLGRGQATSYEQYF
TGCGCCAGCAGCTTGGGTCGCGGACAGGCGACCAGCTACGAGCAGTACTTC
>TRBJ2-6|TRBV6-4|few|-
CASSDSTASGANVLTF
TGTGCCAGCAGTGACTCTACCGCCTCTGGGGCCAACGTCCTGACTTTC
>TRBJ1-2|TRBV7-2|many|-
CASSFQGGSYGYTF
TGTGCCAGCAGCTTTCAGGGCGGAAGCTATGGCTACACCTTC
>TRBJ1-1|TRBV6-1|few|-
CASSWGQFTEAFF
TGTGCCAGCAGCTGGGGACAATTCACTGAAGCTTTCTTT
>TRBJ2-2|TRBV20-1|few|TRBD1
CSARDLEETGANTGELFF
TGCAGTGCTAGAGATCTCGAGGAGACAGGGGCAAACACCGGGGAGCTGTTTTTT
>TRBJ1-1|TRBV7-2|many|-
CASSLGYRVGRWNTEAFF
TGTGCCAGCAGCTTAGGATACAGGGTTGGACGATGGAACACTGAAGCTTTCTTT
>TRBJ2-7|TRBV29-1|-|TRBD2
CSVGGGLVGGTYEQYF
TGCAGCGTTGGGGGTGGACTAGTGGGGGGTACCTACGAGCAGTACTTC
>TRBJ1-2|TRBV14|-|-
CASSSREARGYTF
TGTGCCAGCAGCAGCCGGGAGGCCCGAGGCTACACCTTC
>TRBJ1-3|TRBV5-5|few|TRBD1
CASSRDSLVVGNTIYF
TGTGCCAGCAGCAGGGACAGTCTTGTCGTAGGAAACACCATATATTTT
>TRBJ1-2|TRBV20-1|-|-
CSARGTDNYGYTF
TGCAGTGCTAGAGGGACCGACAACTATGGCTACACCTTC
>TRBJ1-1|TRBV20-1|-|TRBD1
CSARGPAGGLEAFF
TGCAGTGCTAGAGGTCCGGCAGGGGGCCTTGAAGCTTTCTTT
>TRBJ2-2|TRBV24-1|-|TRBD1
CATSDLHGQGANTGELFF
TGTGCCACCAGTGATTTGCATGGTCAGGGGGCCAACACCGGGGAGCTGTTTTTT
>TRBJ1-4|TRBV7-6|-|-
CANSLVTGEKLFF
TGTGCCAACAGCTTAGTGACCGGCGAAAAACTGTTTTTT
>TRBJ1-1|TRBV29-1|many|TRBD1
CSVLTGGTEAFF
TGCAGCGTATTGACAGGGGGCACTGAAGCTTTCTTT
>TRBJ2-7|TRBV15|-|-
CATSRDGGTGSYEQYF
TGTGCCACCAGCAGAGACGGGGGTACGGGCTCCTACGAGCAGTACTTC
>TRBJ2-7|TRBV10-3|-|TRBD2
CAISERQTSGLYEQYF
TGTGCCATCAGTGAGCGACAGACTAGCGGACTATACGAGCAGTACTTC
>TRBJ2-5|TRBV20-1|-|TRBD1
CSAPKGQQETQYF
TGCAGTGCTCCGAAGGGACAGCAAGAGACCCAGTACTTC
>TRBJ1-2|TRBV6-5|few|-
CASSYGERYTF
TGTGCCAGCAGTTACGGAGAACGCTACACCTTC
>TRBJ2-2|TRBV2|few|-
CASSGGWNTGELFF
TGTGCCAGCAGTGGGGGGTGGAACACCGGGGAGCTGTTTTTT
>TRBJ2-7|TRBV6-1|-|TRBD1
CASSEADRNYEQYF
TGTGCCAGCAGTGAAGCGGACAGGAACTACGAGCAGTACTTC
>TRBJ2-5|TRBV2|-|-
CASMSTGQETQYF
TGTGCCAGCATGTCGACGGGCCAAGAGACCCAGTACTTC
>TRBJ1-1|TRBV25-1|-|-
CASSDPRQEREAFF
TGTGCCAGCAGTGATCCTCGACAGGAACGTGAAGCTTTCTTT
>TRBJ2-3|TRBV7-9|once|-
CASSFPSDKGGNF
TGTGCCAGCAGCTTCCCATCCGACAAAGGGGGGAATTTT
>TRBJ2-6|TRBV15|-|TRBD1
CATSSAALDRAAGANVLTF
TGTGCCACCAGCAGCGCTGCTTTAGACAGGGCGGCTGGGGCCAACGTCCTGACTTTC
>TRBJ2-6|TRBV24-1|-|-
CATSDFLSSGANILTF
TGTGCCACCAGTGACTTTCTGAGCTCTGGGGCCAACATCCTGACTTTC
>TRBJ1-1|TRBV29-1|many|-
CSATLGQGATEAFF
TGCAGCGCCACCCTCGGGCAGGGCGCAACTGAAGCTTTCTTT
>TRBJ1-6|TRBV7-9|once|-
CASSLGPEGSTLHF
TGTGCCAGCAGCTTAGGGCCCGAGGGTTCGACCCTCCACTTT
>TRBJ2-7|TRBV15|many|-
CATSRGGSSYEQYF
TGTGCCACCAGCAGAGGAGGGAGTTCCTACGAGCAGTACTTC